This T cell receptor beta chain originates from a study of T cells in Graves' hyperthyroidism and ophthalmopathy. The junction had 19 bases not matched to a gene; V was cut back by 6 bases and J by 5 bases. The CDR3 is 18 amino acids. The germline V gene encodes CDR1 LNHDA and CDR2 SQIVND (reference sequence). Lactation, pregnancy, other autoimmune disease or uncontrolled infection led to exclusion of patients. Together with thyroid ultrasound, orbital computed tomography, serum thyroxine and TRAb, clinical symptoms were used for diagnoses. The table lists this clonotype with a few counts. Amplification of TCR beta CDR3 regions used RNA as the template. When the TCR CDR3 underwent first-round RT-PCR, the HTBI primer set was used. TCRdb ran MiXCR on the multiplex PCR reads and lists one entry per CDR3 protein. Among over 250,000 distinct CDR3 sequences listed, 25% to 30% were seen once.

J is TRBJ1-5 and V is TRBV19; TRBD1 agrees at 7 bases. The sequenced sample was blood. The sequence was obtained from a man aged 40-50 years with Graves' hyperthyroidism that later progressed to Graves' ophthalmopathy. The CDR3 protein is CASRVEGGRRVVHQPQHF. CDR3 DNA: TGTGCCAGTAGAGTTGAAGGGGGCCGGCGTGTTGTTCATCAGCCCCAGCATTTT.